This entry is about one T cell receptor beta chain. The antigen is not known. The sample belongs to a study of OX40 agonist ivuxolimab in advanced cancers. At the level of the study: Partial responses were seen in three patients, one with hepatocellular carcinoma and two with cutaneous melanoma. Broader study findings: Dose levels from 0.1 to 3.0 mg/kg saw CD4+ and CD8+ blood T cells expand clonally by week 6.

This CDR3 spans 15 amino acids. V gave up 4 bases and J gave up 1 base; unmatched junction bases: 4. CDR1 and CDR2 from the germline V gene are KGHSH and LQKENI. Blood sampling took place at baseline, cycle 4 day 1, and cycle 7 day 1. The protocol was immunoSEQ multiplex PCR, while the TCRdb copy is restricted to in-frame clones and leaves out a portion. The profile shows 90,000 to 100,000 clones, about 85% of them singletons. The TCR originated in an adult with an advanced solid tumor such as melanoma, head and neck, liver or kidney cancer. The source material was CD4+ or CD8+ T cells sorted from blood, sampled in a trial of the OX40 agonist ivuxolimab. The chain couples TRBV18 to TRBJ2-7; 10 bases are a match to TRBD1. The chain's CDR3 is CASSRGQGGSYEQYF. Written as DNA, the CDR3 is TGTGCCAGCTCACGCGGACAGGGGGGATCCTACGAGCAGTACTTC.